The 19 T cell receptor beta chains listed next were all sequenced from one sample in a study of blood T cell repertoires in COVID-19. Clones were read by immunoSEQ multiplex PCR, and TCRdb kept only the in-frame ones, dropping some. The table records over 250,000 clones, 65% to 90% of them present only once. Sequencing was done on a sample of peripheral blood. The receptors derive from a human donor in a cohort sampled during active COVID-19.

The chain couples TRBV7-2 to TRBJ1-6, with 9 bases identical to TRBD1. Germline assignment: CDR1 SGHTA and CDR2 FQGNSA. This CDR3 is 15 amino acids long. The V gene end was trimmed by 8 bases and the J gene end by 10 bases; junction bases not matched to a gene: 12. This CDR3 reads CASSSPGQGSSPLHF. In nucleotides, the CDR3 is TGTGCCAGCTCCTCCCCGGGACAGGGTTCGTCACCCCTCCACTTT.

The V and J genes are TRBV2 and TRBJ1-1; D might be TRBD1 (6 bases). The ends were cut back, 6 bases at V and 0 bases at J, with 11 bases in the middle. The CDR3 is 14 residues long. CDR1 and CDR2 from the germline V gene are SNHLY and FYNNEI. Here the CDR3 reads CASRRQDLNTEAFF. The CDR3 nucleotides read TGTGCCAGCAGAAGACAGGACCTGAACACTGAAGCTTTCTTT.

This clone appeared once. The chain carries TRBV12-3 or TRBV12-4 and TRBJ2-1, with unresolved D. The CDR3 contains 13 residues. Trimming pared 4 bases from V and 4 bases from J, leaving 8 bases between. CDR3 coding DNA: TGTGCCAGCAGTTCGAGCCCGTACAATGAGCAGTTCTTC. As protein: CASSSSPYNEQFF.

The rearrangement joins TRBV27 to TRBJ2-3; TRBD2 might be the D (5 bases). This CDR3 is 13 amino acids long. The germline CDR1 and CDR2 sequences are MNHEY and SMNVEV (reference sequence). V gave up 2 bases and J gave up 6 bases, with 9 bases separating them. The CDR3 is CASSLASRDTQYF. CDR3 nucleotide sequence: TGTGCCAGCAGTTTAGCTAGCCGGGATACGCAGTATTTT.

V is TRBV7-6 and J is TRBJ2-7; the D is unclear. This CDR3 has 12 amino acids. With 2 bases removed from V and 5 bases from J, the gap between germline ends came to 7 bases. Germline V gene data show CDR1 as SGHVS and CDR2 as FNYEAQ. CDR3 DNA sequence: TGTGCCAGCAGCTTAAAGGAGAACGAGCAGTACTTC. This gives the protein CASSLKENEQYF.

The chain carries TRBV6-5 and TRBJ1-2; TRBD1 aligns across 7 bases. This CDR3 comprises 14 residues. Germline CDR1 reads MNHEY; CDR2 reads SVGAGI. Losses at the gene ends were 9 bases for V and 6 bases for J; bases not matched to a gene: 13. CDR3 nucleotide sequence: TGTGCCAGTATTCTTACCGGGACAGAAAATGGCTACACCTTC. It yields the protein CASILTGTENGYTF.

V and J are TRBV18 and TRBJ1-1; TRBD1 agrees at 8 bases. The germline V gene has CDR1 KGHSH and CDR2 LQKENI. V lost 5 bases and J lost 5; bases outside the gene matches: 10. The CDR3 has 15 amino acids. The CDR3 DNA reads as TGTGCCAGCTCATCCCGGACAGGGCTGAGGACTGAAGCTTTCTTT. Protein sequence: CASSSRTGLRTEAFF.

This chain links TRBV6-5 with TRBJ2-4; tentative D call: TRBD2 (5 bases). V was trimmed by 5 bases and J by 6 bases, leaving 14 bases between them. Per the germline V gene, CDR1 is MNHEY and CDR2 is SVGAGI. This CDR3 region has 14 residues. DNA for the CDR3: TGTGCCAGCAGTCCCGGGGTATCCCTAAACATTCAGTACTTC. Residues: CASSPGVSLNIQYF.

The rearrangement uses TRBV9 and TRBJ2-7; 9 bases agree with TRBD2. The CDR3 runs to 15 residues. The germline CDR1 and CDR2 sequences are SGDLS and YYNGEE. The V segment lost 0 bases and the J segment 5 bases; nucleotides outside the gene matches: 6. The CDR3 spells CASSVGGTSFHEQYF. The CDR3 DNA sequence: TGTGCCAGCAGCGTAGGGGGGACTAGCTTCCACGAGCAGTACTTC.

The chain couples TRBV5-6 to TRBJ1-6; D might be TRBD1 (6 bases). With 4 bases removed from V and 7 bases from J, the gap between germline ends came to 15 bases. CDR3 length: 15 residues. CDR1 and CDR2 (germline): SGHDT, YYEEEE. The CDR3 DNA reads as TGTGCCAGCAGCACCACAGGGATGTTGAATTCACCCCTCCACTTT. Its protein product is CASSTTGMLNSPLHF.

The chain couples TRBV28 to TRBJ2-2; perhaps TRBD1 as D (5 bases). This CDR3 contains 13 residues. V lost 10 bases to trimming and J lost 6 bases, with 15 bases between them. Germline V gene sequence: CDR1 MDHEN, CDR2 SYDVKM. CDR3 amino acids: CATLPQGAGELFF. The DNA for the CDR3 is TGTGCCACCCTACCTCAGGGCGCCGGGGAGCTGTTTTTT.

This clone was seen only once. This rearrangement joins TRBV27 to TRBJ2-7, with 10 bases identical to TRBD2. V lost 5 bases to trimming and J lost 5 bases; unmatched junction nucleotides: 15. CDR1 and CDR2 from the germline V gene are MNHEY and SMNVEV (reference sequence). The CDR3 covers 17 residues. The CDR3: CASSEGLATINFNEQYF. The CDR3 DNA follows: TGTGCCAGCAGTGAGGGACTAGCGACGATTAACTTTAACGAGCAGTACTTC.

The gene calls are TRBV28 and TRBJ1-4; D ambiguous. CDR1 is MDHEN, CDR2 SYDVKM, per germline. V gave up 4 bases and J gave up 0 bases, with 9 bases separating them. CDR3 length: 15 residues. CDR3 sequence: CASSSRSTTNEKLFF. In DNA, the CDR3 is TGTGCCAGCAGTTCGAGGTCCACAACTAATGAAAAACTGTTTTTT.

This chain joins TRBV4-3 and TRBJ2-3; 14 nucleotides line up with TRBD2. Germline CDR1 is LGHNA and CDR2 is YSLEER. This CDR3 is built from 18 residues. The V gene end was trimmed by 0 bases and the J gene end by 4 bases; junction bases not matched to a gene: 6. The DNA for the CDR3 is TGCGCCAGCAGCCAAGACACAACGACTAGCGGGAGGGCAGATACGCAGTATTTT. Protein product: CASSQDTTTSGRADTQYF.

The chain links TRBV28 to TRBJ2-3; D may be TRBD1 (6 bases). Germline CDR1 reads MDHEN; CDR2 reads SYDVKM. This CDR3 contains 14 residues. Trimming removed 9 bases from V and 3 bases from J, with 16 bases in between. CDR3 DNA sequence: TGTGCCAGTGGACCACACAGGGCGACAGATACGCAGTATTTT. Translation: CASGPHRATDTQYF.

The chain recombines TRBV19 with TRBJ1-5; the match to TRBD1 covers 9 bases. The CDR3 spans 17 residues. Trimming at V came to 5 bases and at J to 3 bases, leaving 11 bases not matched to a gene. Germline V gene data show CDR1 as LNHDA and CDR2 as SQIVND (reference sequence). CDR3 amino acids: CASSRNRDRVLNQPQHF. CDR3 sequence (DNA): TGTGCCAGTAGTCGGAACCGGGACAGGGTCCTCAATCAGCCCCAGCATTTT.

This chain joins TRBV7-9 and TRBJ2-3; 8 nucleotides align to TRBD1. This CDR3 spans 15 amino acids. The J segment lost 5 bases and the V segment lost 1 base, leaving 5 bases of the junction unmatched. Germline CDR1 reads SEHNR; CDR2 reads FQNEAQ (reference sequence). CDR3 nucleotide sequence: TGTGCCAGCAGCTTAGTTCAGGGGGCGGTAGATACGCAGTATTTT. This translates into CASSLVQGAVDTQYF.

Note on this clone: This could be a read error, since a much larger clone is one nucleotide away. The chain has TRBV7-9 and TRBJ1-2, with TRBD1 identical over 7 bases. This CDR3 contains 13 residues. The J segment lost 2 bases and the V segment lost 5 bases, leaving 2 bases of the junction unmatched. CDR1 is SEHNR, CDR2 FQNEAQ, per germline (reference sequence). CDR3 residues: CASSRDSNYGYTF. CDR3 coding DNA: TGTGCCAGCAGCCGGGACAGCAACTATGGCTACACCTTC.

V and J are TRBV2 and TRBJ1-4; D might be TRBD1 (6 bases). Germline V gene sequence: CDR1 SNHLY, CDR2 FYNNEI. Trimming took off 6 bases at V and 3 bases at J, with 11 bases between the two ends. The CDR3 runs 14 residues. The CDR3 loop is CASRVQGANEKLFF. CDR3 sequence (DNA): TGTGCCAGCAGAGTACAGGGAGCTAATGAAAAACTGTTTTTT.